These 21 T cell receptor beta chains share one sample of origin, sequenced in a study of blood T cell repertoires in COVID-19. This table comes from immunoSEQ multiplex PCR, and its TCRdb copy is limited to in-frame clones, with some not included. Among under 150,000 clones, around nine tenths were seen once, and the ten largest hold 8% to 9.5%. The source material was peripheral blood. These receptors all stem from a woman aged 65 to 85 who had recovered from COVID-19.

The genes are TRBV5-1 and TRBJ2-7; TRBD2 agrees at 9 bases. Germline V CDR1 and CDR2: SGHRS, YFSETQ. Trimming cost V 0 bases and J 6 bases; bases outside gene matches: 4. There are 14 residues in the CDR3. CDR3 residues: CASSLEGTSSEQYF. CDR3 coding DNA: TGCGCCAGCAGCTTGGAGGGGACTAGCAGCGAGCAGTACTTC.

The chain carries TRBV7-9 and TRBJ2-7; perhaps TRBD2 as D (6 bases). The length of the CDR3 is 15 residues. V was cut by 3 bases and J by 2 bases, with 14 bases left in between. CDR1 is SEHNR, CDR2 FQNEAQ, per germline (reference sequence). The CDR3 loop reads CASSFSGGITYEQYF. CDR3 bases: TGTGCCAGCAGCTTCTCCGGCGGGATTACCTACGAGCAGTACTTC.

The chain employs TRBV19 and TRBJ2-1; D is possibly TRBD2 (7 bases). Germline CDR1 and CDR2: LNHDA and SQIVND (reference sequence). Trimming removed 7 bases from V and 6 bases from J, with 16 bases in between. The CDR3 length is 14 residues. The CDR3 sequence is CASNTRGLSNEQFF. CDR3 sequence (DNA): TGTGCCAGTAATACGCGGGGGCTTTCCAATGAGCAGTTCTTC.

This chain uses TRBV2 with TRBJ1-1; 7 bases align to TRBD1. There are 13 residues in the CDR3. V lost 4 bases, J lost 3 bases, and 2 bases stayed unmatched. Germline CDR1 and CDR2: SNHLY and FYNNEI. As DNA, the CDR3 is TGTGCCAGCAGTGGACAGGGTGACACTGAAGCTTTCTTT. This translates into CASSGQGDTEAFF.

This rearrangement joins TRBV3-1 (or the pseudogene TRBV3-2) to TRBJ2-7; possible D gene TRBD2, 7 bases. The CDR3 is 17 amino acids. CDR1 LGHDT and CDR2 YNNKEL come from the germline V gene (reference sequence). V lost 7 bases, J lost 0 bases, and 22 bases lay in between. In DNA form, the CDR3 reads TGTGCCAGCACCCCGGGAGGCAGGGGACAATACTCCTACGAGCAGTACTTC. Amino acid sequence: CASTPGGRGQYSYEQYF.

The chain uses TRBV23-1 and TRBJ2-2; D remains ambiguous. TRBV23-1 is recorded as an ORF, its role being uncertain. The CDR3 runs to 16 residues. The V end lost 0 bases, the J end lost 4 bases, and 12 bases lay between the germline ends. The CDR3 is CASSQSRNGSTGELFF. The CDR3 DNA reads as TGCGCCAGCAGTCAATCACGTAACGGTTCCACCGGGGAGCTGTTTTTT.

About this clone: At one boundary the junction diverges from the germline segment, which might be a read error. This chain uses TRBV29-1 with TRBJ2-3, with 7 bases identical to TRBD1. Looked up from germline, CDR1 is SQVTM and CDR2 is ANQGSEA. The CDR3 is 14 amino acids. The CDR3 nucleotides are TGCAGCTTTGAGGGAACAGGGGTCACAGATACGCAGTATTTT. Encoded protein: CSFEGTGVTDTQYF.

The chain employs TRBV6-5 and TRBJ2-7; D is possibly TRBD1 (6 bases). From germline, CDR1 is MNHEY and CDR2 SVGAGI. CDR3 length: 14 amino acids. Trimming removed 6 bases at V and 2 bases at J, with 14 bases between. The CDR3 DNA sequence: TGTGCCAGCAGAACCCCGGGACAAACCTACGAGCAGTACTTC. Translation gives CASRTPGQTYEQYF.

V is TRBV5-1 and J is TRBJ2-5; 12 bases agree with TRBD2. V was clipped by 1 base and J by 2 bases; unmatched bases: 9. CDR3 length: 18 residues. Per germline, CDR1 SGHRS and CDR2 YFSETQ. This chain's CDR3 is CASSLRPSGGVGQETQYF. In DNA form, the CDR3 reads TGCGCCAGCAGCTTGCGGCCTAGCGGGGGGGTAGGTCAAGAGACCCAGTACTTC.

The rearrangement joins TRBV9 to TRBJ1-2; D not resolved. Germline-derived CDR1 and CDR2 are SGDLS and YYNGEE. The germline V and J ends were trimmed by 0 bases and 3 bases, with 12 bases remaining between them. CDR3 length: 15 amino acids. CDR3 loop: CASSVGGGFYYGYTF. As DNA, the CDR3 is TGTGCCAGCAGCGTAGGTGGAGGATTCTACTATGGCTACACCTTC. The full variable domain, with the rest looked up from reference TRBV9 and TRBJ1-2, is DSGVTQTPKHLITATGQRVTLRCSPRSGDLSVYWYQQSLDQGLQFLIQYYNGEERAKGNILERFSAQQFPDLHSELNLSSLELGDSALYFCASSVGGGFYYGYTFGSGTRLTVV.

This clone has only one observation. This chain joins TRBV5-1 and TRBJ1-1, with D maybe TRBD1 (6 bases). Germline V gives CDR1 SGHRS, CDR2 YFSETQ. There are 14 residues in the CDR3. The V and J ends lost 4 bases and 5 bases respectively, with 15 bases between them. The CDR3 DNA sequence: TGCGCCAGCAGCATCTCCCAGGGGCGGACTGAAGCTTTCTTT. Protein sequence: CASSISQGRTEAFF. The whole variable domain, remainder taken from reference TRBV5-1 and TRBJ1-1, is KAGVTQTPRYLIKTRGQQVTLSCSPISGHRSVSWYQQTPGQGLQFLFEYFSETQRNKGNFPGRFSGRQFSNSRSEMNVSTLELGDSALYLCASSISQGRTEAFFGQGTRLTVV.

The chain joins TRBV5-4 to TRBJ1-2; 10 bases align to TRBD1. The CDR3 runs 16 residues. The germline V gene has CDR1 SGHNT and CDR2 YYREEE (reference sequence). J was trimmed by 10 bases and V by 4 bases; bases with no gene match: 16. The CDR3 reads CASSPTMRDRGTLYTF. DNA for the CDR3: TGTGCCAGCAGCCCAACCATGAGGGACAGGGGAACACTCTACACCTTC. The full variable domain, its missing parts supplied by reference TRBV5-4 and TRBJ1-2, is ETGVTQSPTHLIKTRGQQVTLRCSSQSGHNTVSWYQQALGQGPQFIFQYYREEENGRGNFPPRFSGLQFPNYSSELNVNALELDDSALYLCASSPTMRDRGTLYTFGSGTRLTVV.

The V call is TRBV4-3, the J call TRBJ2-2; 8 nucleotides align to TRBD2. This CDR3 region has 18 residues. The V and J ends lost 0 bases and 4 bases, in that order; junction bases with no gene match: 10. Germline CDR1 reads LGHNA; CDR2 reads YSLEER. The CDR3 is CASSQERPGLAGTGELFF. CDR3 bases: TGCGCCAGCAGCCAAGAACGTCCCGGGCTAGCGGGCACCGGGGAGCTGTTTTTT.

The chain combines TRBV28 with TRBJ2-1; 8 nucleotides align to TRBD2. The CDR3 contains 15 residues. The J segment lost 2 bases and the V segment lost 0 bases, leaving 0 bases of the junction unmatched. Germline V gene data show CDR1 as MDHEN and CDR2 as SYDVKM. Here the CDR3 reads CASSLWGLAYNEQFF. DNA of the CDR3: TGTGCCAGCAGTTTATGGGGACTAGCCTACAATGAGCAGTTCTTC.

J is TRBJ2-7 and V is TRBV29-1; D gene unclear. The CDR3 has 11 amino acids. The germline gives CDR1 SQVTM, CDR2 ANQGSEA. V lost 4 bases, J lost 2 bases, and 6 bases lay in between. The CDR3, as DNA: TGCAGCGTTGTGTCCGCCTACGAGCAGTACTTC. Protein product: CSVVSAYEQYF.

The chain has TRBV28 and TRBJ1-5, with 10 bases identical to TRBD1. Looked up from germline, CDR1 is MDHEN and CDR2 is SYDVKM. Trimming took 5 bases from V and 6 from J; bases not matched to a gene: 7. The CDR3 spans 15 residues. Here the CDR3 DNA reads TGTGCCAGCAGTCCGACAGGGGGCTTAGGTCAGCCCCAGCATTTT. Translation: CASSPTGGLGQPQHF. The full variable domain, its missing parts supplied by reference TRBV28 and TRBJ1-5, is DVKVTQSSRYLVKRTGEKVFLECVQDMDHENMFWYRQDPGLGLRLIYFSYDVKMKEKGDIPEGYSVSREKKERFSLILESASTNQTSMYLCASSPTGGLGQPQHFGDGTRLSIL.

J is TRBJ2-7 and V is TRBV12-3 or TRBV12-4; unclear D gene. This CDR3 comprises 11 residues. V was clipped by 3 bases and J by 2 bases, with 2 bases between them. CDR3 amino acids: CASSFTYEQYF. Written as DNA, the CDR3 is TGTGCCAGCAGTTTCACCTACGAGCAGTACTTC.

This chain uses TRBV5-4 with TRBJ2-5, with 8 bases aligning to TRBD2. In germline, CDR1 is SGHNT, CDR2 YYREEE (reference sequence). Trimming took 2 bases from V and 5 from J; bases not matched to a gene: 8. The CDR3 has 15 amino acids. CDR3 nucleotide sequence: TGTGCCAGCAGCTTACGGGGGGGGGCCGGGGAGACCCAGTACTTC. Amino acid sequence: CASSLRGGAGETQYF.

The rearrangement joins TRBV7-3 to TRBJ2-3; 13 nucleotides agree with TRBD2. The CDR3 loop spans 20 amino acids. V shed 5 bases, J shed 1 base, and the junction held 15 bases outside the gene matches. The V gene's germline CDR1 is SGHTA and CDR2 FQGTGA. Written as DNA, the CDR3 is TGTGCCAGCAGCCCGGGACTAGCGGGGATGGACTGGGCTGGCACAGATACGCAGTATTTT. As protein: CASSPGLAGMDWAGTDTQYF.

This chain links TRBV14 with TRBJ1-1; no reliable D call. The V end was cut by 2 bases, the J end by 1 base, with 5 bases between. This CDR3 contains 13 residues. Per germline, CDR1 SGHDN and CDR2 FVKESK. Here the CDR3 reads CASSQRRNTEAFF. In DNA, the CDR3 is TGTGCCAGCAGCCAAAGGAGGAACACTGAAGCTTTCTTT. Variable domain in full (rest from reference TRBV14 and TRBJ1-1): EAGVTQFPSHSVIEKGQTVTLRCDPISGHDNLYWYRRVMGKEIKFLLHFVKESKQDESGMPNNRFLAERTGGTYSTLKVQPAELEDSGVYFCASSQRRNTEAFFGQGTRLTVV.

The rearrangement joins TRBV7-2 to TRBJ1-6; D possibly corresponds to TRBD1 (5 bases). V dropped 3 bases and J dropped 5 bases, with 17 bases sitting between them. CDR1 and CDR2 (germline): SGHTA, FQGNSA. The length of the CDR3 is 17 residues. CDR3: CASSFPGVGRDNSPLHF. The CDR3 nucleotides are TGTGCCAGCAGCTTCCCTGGCGTGGGCAGGGATAATTCACCCCTCCACTTT. Using reference TRBV7-2 and TRBJ1-6 for the parts outside the CDR3, the full variable domain is GAGVSQSPSNKVTEKGKDVELRCDPISGHTALYWYRQSLGQGLEFLIYFQGNSAPDKSGLPSDRFSAERTGGSVSTLTIQRTQQEDSAVYLCASSFPGVGRDNSPLHFGNGTRLTVT.